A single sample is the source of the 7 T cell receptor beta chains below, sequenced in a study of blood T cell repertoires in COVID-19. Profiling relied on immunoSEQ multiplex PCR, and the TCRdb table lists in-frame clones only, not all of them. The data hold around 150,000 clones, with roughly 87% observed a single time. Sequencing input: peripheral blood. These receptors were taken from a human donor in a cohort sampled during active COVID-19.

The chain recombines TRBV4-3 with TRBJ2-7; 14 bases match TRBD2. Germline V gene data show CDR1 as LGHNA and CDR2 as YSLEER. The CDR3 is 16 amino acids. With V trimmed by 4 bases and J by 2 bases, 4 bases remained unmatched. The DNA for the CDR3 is TGCGCCAGCAGCCTCGGACTAGCGGGGGGAGCCTACGAGCAGTACTTC. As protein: CASSLGLAGGAYEQYF.

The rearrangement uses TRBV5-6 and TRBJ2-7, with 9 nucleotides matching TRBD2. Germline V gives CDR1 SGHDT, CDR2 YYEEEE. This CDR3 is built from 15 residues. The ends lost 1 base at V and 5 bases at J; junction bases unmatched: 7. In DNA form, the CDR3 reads TGTGCCAGCAGCTTGCTTAGCGGGGGTCCCCACGAGCAGTACTTC. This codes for CASSLLSGGPHEQYF.

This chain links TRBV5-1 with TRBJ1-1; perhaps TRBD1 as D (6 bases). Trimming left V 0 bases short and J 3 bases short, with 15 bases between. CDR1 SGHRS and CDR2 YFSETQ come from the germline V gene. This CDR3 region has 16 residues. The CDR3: CASSLGGTWGHTEAFF. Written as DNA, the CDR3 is TGCGCCAGCAGCTTGGGAGGGACGTGGGGGCACACTGAAGCTTTCTTT.

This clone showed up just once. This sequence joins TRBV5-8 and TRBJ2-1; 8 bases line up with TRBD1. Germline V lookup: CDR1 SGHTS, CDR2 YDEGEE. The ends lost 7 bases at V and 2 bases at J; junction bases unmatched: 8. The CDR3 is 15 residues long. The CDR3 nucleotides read TGTGCCAGCGGTAGGACAGGGAAGGCCTACAATGAGCAGTTCTTC. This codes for CASGRTGKAYNEQFF.

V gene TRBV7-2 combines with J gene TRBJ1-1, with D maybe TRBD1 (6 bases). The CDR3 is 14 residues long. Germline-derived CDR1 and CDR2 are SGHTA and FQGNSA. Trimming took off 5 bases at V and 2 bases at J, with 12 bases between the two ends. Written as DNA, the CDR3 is TGTGCCAGCAGCCAGGGACACCTTAACACTGAAGCTTTCTTT. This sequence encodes CASSQGHLNTEAFF.

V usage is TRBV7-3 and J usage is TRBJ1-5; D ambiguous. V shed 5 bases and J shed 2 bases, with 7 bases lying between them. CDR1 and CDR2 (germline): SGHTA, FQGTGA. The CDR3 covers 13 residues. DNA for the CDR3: TGTGCCAGCAGCCAAGGAGGCAATCAGCCCCAGCATTTT. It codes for CASSQGGNQPQHF.

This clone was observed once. The CDR3 loop is CASRDTIVDYGYTF. The DNA of the CDR3 is TGTGCCAGCCGGGACACCATTGTAGACTATGGCTACACCTTC. The chain couples TRBV6-6 to TRBJ1-2; tentative D call: TRBD1 (6 bases). Germline-derived CDR1 and CDR2 are MNHNY and SVGAGI (reference sequence). V lost 8 bases and J 3 bases, leaving 16 bases between the germline ends. The CDR3 is 14 residues long.